Below, 8 T cell receptor beta chains from the same sample are listed, as sequenced in a study of early T cells in non-severe SARS-CoV-2 infection. TCRdb called the 5' RACE reads again in MiXCR, with one record for every CDR3 protein. The sample shows around 71,000 distinct CDR3 sequences, about a tenth of them seen only once. The starting material was whole blood, obtained at baseline. The source is an adult who was a healthcare worker with PCR-confirmed SARS-CoV-2 infection or an uninfected control (not recorded which).

This clonotype was detected a few times. The rearrangement joins TRBV6-2 or TRBV6-3 to TRBJ1-1; D gene uncertain. Germline V gene data show CDR1 as MNHEY and CDR2 as SVGEGT. The germline V and J ends were trimmed by 4 bases and 7 bases, with 16 bases remaining between them. This CDR3 region has 14 residues. This CDR3 is CASSSVTSGVEAFF. Written as DNA, the CDR3 is TGTGCCAGCAGTTCCGTGACCTCCGGCGTTGAAGCTTTCTTT.

This clonotype has just a few counts. The chain combines TRBV29-1 with TRBJ2-1; 11 positions match TRBD1. Germline V gene lookup returns CDR1 SQVTM and CDR2 ANQGSEA. J gave up 9 bases and V 4 bases, and 5 bases lay outside the gene matches. This CDR3 spans 13 amino acids. The chain's CDR3 is CSVGGQGAGEQFF. In DNA, the CDR3 is TGCAGCGTTGGTGGACAGGGGGCAGGTGAGCAGTTCTTC.

J is TRBJ2-1 and V is TRBV7-2; tentatively, D is TRBD1 or TRBD2 (5 bases each). The CDR3 has 15 residues. V shed 2 bases and J shed 8 bases, with 16 bases lying between them. Germline V gene sequence: CDR1 SGHTA, CDR2 FQGNSA. CDR3 DNA: TGTGCCAGCAGCTTAACCCGGGGCCAAGGGCATGAGCAGTTCTTC. This encodes CASSLTRGQGHEQFF.

This clonotype was counted between two and nine times. The rearrangement links TRBV20-1 to TRBJ1-2, with a tentative D call TRBD1 (6 bases). Germline CDR1 and CDR2: DFQATT and SNEGSKA (reference sequence). CDR3 length equals 14 residues. Trimming took 4 bases from V and 4 from J, leaving 16 bases between them. CDR3 in amino acids: CSATAKGGVYGYTF. The CDR3 DNA reads as TGCAGTGCTACGGCAAAGGGGGGCGTCTATGGCTACACCTTC.

The table lists this clonotype with a few counts. V is TRBV4-3 and J is TRBJ2-7; possibly TRBD1 or TRBD2 for D (5 bases each). The germline V and J ends were trimmed by 0 bases and 7 bases, with 13 bases remaining between them. The germline CDR1 and CDR2 sequences are LGHNA and YSLEER. This CDR3 contains 14 residues. CDR3 in DNA: TGCGCCAGCAGCCAAGACTGGGGCCGGGGAGAGCAGTACTTC. As protein: CASSQDWGRGEQYF.

The J gene is TRBJ2-5, the V gene TRBV12-3 or TRBV12-4; perhaps TRBD1 as D (6 bases). V lost 6 bases, J lost 5 bases, and 13 bases lay in between. The CDR3 runs to 13 residues. As DNA, the CDR3 is TGTGCCAGCAGCCGGGGACAACGGGAGACCCAGTACTTC. Translation: CASSRGQRETQYF.

This clonotype was counted many times. This chain connects TRBV24-1 to TRBJ2-1; the D is unclear. The ends were cut back, 1 base at V and 4 bases at J, with 13 bases in the middle. The CDR3 contains 16 residues. Germline V CDR1 and CDR2: KGHDR, SFDVKD. The CDR3 bases are TGTGCCACCAGTGATTTTAAGGTAGGGCTTTACAATGAGCAGTTCTTC. Amino acid sequence: CATSDFKVGLYNEQFF.

This clonotype was found many times. The genes are TRBV27 and TRBJ2-1; 8 nucleotides align to TRBD2. The CDR3 runs to 15 residues. Germline values: CDR1 MNHEY, CDR2 SMNVEV (reference sequence). The V gene end was trimmed by 3 bases and the J gene end by 0 bases; junction bases not matched to a gene: 1. CDR3 region: CASSFSGSSYNEQFF. CDR3 in DNA: TGTGCCAGCAGTTTCAGCGGGAGCTCCTACAATGAGCAGTTCTTC.